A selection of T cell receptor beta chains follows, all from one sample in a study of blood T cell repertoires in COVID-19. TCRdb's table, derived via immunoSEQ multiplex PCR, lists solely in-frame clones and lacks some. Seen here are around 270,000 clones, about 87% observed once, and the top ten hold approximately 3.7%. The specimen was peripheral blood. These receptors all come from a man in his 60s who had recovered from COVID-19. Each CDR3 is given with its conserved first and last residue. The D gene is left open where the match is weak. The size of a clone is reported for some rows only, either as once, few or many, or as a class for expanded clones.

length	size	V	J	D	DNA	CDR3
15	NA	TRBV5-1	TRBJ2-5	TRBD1	TGCGCCAGCAGCAGGGGACAGGGGGCGCGGGAGACCCAGTACTTC	CASSRGQGARETQYF
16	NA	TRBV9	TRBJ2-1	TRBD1	TGTGCCAGCAGCCCCCCGGCAGGGGGCTCCTACAATGAGCAGTTCTTC	CASSPPAGGSYNEQFF
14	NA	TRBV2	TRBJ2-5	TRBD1	TGTGCCAGCAGTTCGACAGGGGGCCAAGAGACCCAGTACTTC	CASSSTGGQETQYF
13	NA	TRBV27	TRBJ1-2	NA	TGTGCCAGCAGTCGGACAACTAACTATGGCTACACCTTC	CASSRTTNYGYTF
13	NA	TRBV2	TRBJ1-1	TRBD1	TGTGCCAGCAGTGAAACACAGGGGAGTGAAGCTTTCTTT	CASSETQGSEAFF
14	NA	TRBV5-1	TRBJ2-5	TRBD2	TGCGCCAGCAGCTTTAGCGGGGGGGCTGAGACCCAGTACTTC	CASSFSGGAETQYF
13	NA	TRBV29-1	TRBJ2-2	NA	TGCAGCGTCGTCGTAACCCGGGCCGGGGAGCTGTTTTTT	CSVVVTRAGELFF
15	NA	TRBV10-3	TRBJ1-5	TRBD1	TGTGCCATCAGTGAGGCGGGACAGACCAATCAGCCCCAGCATTTT	CAISEAGQTNQPQHF
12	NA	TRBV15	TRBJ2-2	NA	TGTGCCACCAGCACCTCCCCCGGGGAGCTGTTTTTT	CATSTSPGELFF
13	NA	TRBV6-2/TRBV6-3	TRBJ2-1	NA	TGTGCCAGCAGTTATAATAGGGAGAGTGAGCAGTTCTTC	CASSYNRESEQFF
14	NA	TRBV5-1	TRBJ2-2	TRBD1	TGCGCCAGCAGCCCTGGGACAGCCACCGGGGAGCTGTTTTTT	CASSPGTATGELFF
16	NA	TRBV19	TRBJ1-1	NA	TGTGCCAGTAGTCCCGGACGCTCGGGGGGGGAGGCTGAAGCTTTCTTT	CASSPGRSGGEAEAFF
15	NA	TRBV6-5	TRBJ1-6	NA	TGTGCCAGCAGTTACACCAGGGCTGATAATTCACCCCTCCACTTT	CASSYTRADNSPLHF
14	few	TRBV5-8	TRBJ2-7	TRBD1	TGTGCCAGCAGCGACTTGAGGGGGCTCTACGAGCAGTACTTC	CASSDLRGLYEQYF
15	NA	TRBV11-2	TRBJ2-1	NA	TGTGCCAGCAGCTTACGCCCCCGGGGATACAATGAGCAGTTCTTC	CASSLRPRGYNEQFF
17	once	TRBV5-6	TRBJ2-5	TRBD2	TGTGCCAGCAGCTCTAGCGGGGCTCGGGGAGGGCAAGAGACCCAGTACTTC	CASSSSGARGGQETQYF